One sample yielded the 20 T cell receptor beta chains listed below, sequenced in a study of cytomegalovirus exposure and HLA in healthy donors. Clones were read by immunoSEQ multiplex PCR, and TCRdb kept only the in-frame ones, dropping some. The repertoire holds about 82,000 clones, with 85% to 95% as singletons. Sequencing input: PBMCs. The source is a man aged 18 to 29 in good health and CMV-seronegative.

The chain carries TRBV4-1 and TRBJ2-4, with 7 bases identical to TRBD1. The CDR3 runs to 16 residues. Looked up from germline, CDR1 is MGHRA and CDR2 is YSYEKL. V gave up 5 bases and J gave up 0 bases; unmatched junction bases: 7. The CDR3: CASSRAGTEAKNIQYF. DNA of the CDR3: TGCGCCAGCAGCAGGGCCGGGACAGAAGCCAAAAACATTCAGTACTTC.

The chain links TRBV2 to TRBJ2-1, with 13 bases identical to TRBD2. J gave up 6 bases and V 4 bases, and 3 bases lay outside the gene matches. Germline values: CDR1 SNHLY, CDR2 FYNNEI. The CDR3 sequence is 15 residues long. The CDR3 reads CASSGGTSGTNEQFF. The CDR3 coding sequence is TGTGCCAGCAGTGGAGGGACTAGCGGGACCAATGAGCAGTTCTTC.

This clone has a single count. The V and J genes are TRBV12-2 and TRBJ2-5; TRBD2 is the table's D call, not checked against the DNA. TRBV12-2 is flagged as a pseudogene. The CDR3 has 21 amino acids. CDR3 protein: CASRLAGLLGTSGTLQETQYF. For the CDR3, the DNA is TGTGCAAGTCGCTTAGCGGGTTTGTTGGGGACTAGCGGGACCCTACAAGAGACCCAGTACTTC.

The chain couples TRBV11-2 to TRBJ2-7; tentatively, D is TRBD1 (5 bases). The CDR3 runs 16 residues. V was shortened by 5 bases and J by 1 base, with 18 bases between the two germline ends. The V gene's germline CDR1 is SGHAT and CDR2 FQNNGV. The CDR3 loop is CASSDQDSPISYEQYF. The CDR3 nucleotides are TGTGCCAGCAGCGATCAAGACAGCCCAATTTCCTACGAGCAGTACTTC.

The chain joins TRBV6-1 to TRBJ1-2, with 8 nucleotides matching TRBD1. Germline V gene data show CDR1 as MNHNS and CDR2 as SASEGT. The CDR3 runs 14 residues. V lost 7 bases to trimming and J lost 12 bases; unmatched junction nucleotides: 16. DNA of the CDR3: TGTGCCAGCAACCCCGACCCAGGGGGCGTGTATCACACCTTC. This sequence encodes CASNPDPGGVYHTF.

This clone was recorded only once. This rearrangement joins TRBV15 to TRBJ2-2, with D possibly matching TRBD1 (5 bases). This CDR3 is built from 17 residues. The ends were cut back, 4 bases at V and 2 bases at J, with 17 bases in the middle. CDR1 and CDR2 from the germline V gene are LNHNV and YYDKDF (reference sequence). CDR3: CATSKSVLTANTGELFF. CDR3 DNA sequence: TGTGCCACCAGCAAGTCCGTCTTGACAGCAAACACCGGGGAGCTGTTTTTT.

This clone occurred once. V usage is TRBV5-6 and J usage is TRBJ1-5, with no clear D. Germline-derived CDR1 and CDR2 are SGHDT and YYEEEE. There are 15 residues in the CDR3. The V gene lost 4 bases and the J gene lost 5 bases, with 16 bases spanning the gap. The CDR3 here is CASSPGLKGDQPQHF. As DNA, the CDR3 is TGTGCCAGCAGCCCCGGACTAAAAGGCGATCAGCCCCAGCATTTT.

The CDR3 region has the DNA TGTGCCAGCAGCTTAAGGTGGCAGGGGGAGAACATTCAGTACTTC. As protein: CASSLRWQGENIQYF. The genes are TRBV7-2 and TRBJ2-4; 7 bases match TRBD1. Trimming took 2 bases from V and 7 from J; bases not matched to a gene: 8. The CDR3 consists of 15 residues. CDR1 and CDR2 (germline): SGHTA, FQGNSA.

This clone showed up just once. The rearrangement joins TRBV5-4 to TRBJ1-2; D remains unclear. This CDR3 contains 12 residues. The V end was cut by 3 bases, the J end by 2 bases, with 5 bases between. The germline V gene encodes CDR1 SGHNT and CDR2 YYREEE (reference sequence). CDR3 residues: CASSSENYGYTF. The CDR3 DNA follows: TGTGCCAGCAGCTCCGAGAACTATGGCTACACCTTC.

The chain has TRBV5-8 and TRBJ2-7; 10 bases align to TRBD2. The CDR3 sequence is 15 residues long. In germline, CDR1 is SGHTS, CDR2 YDEGEE. Losses at the gene ends were 6 bases for V and 0 bases for J; bases not matched to a gene: 6. CDR3 sequence (DNA): TGTGCCAGCAAGGAGCGGGAGGGCCGCTCCTACGAGCAGTACTTC. This encodes CASKEREGRSYEQYF.

The chain has TRBV5-6 and TRBJ2-5, with D perhaps TRBD2 (6 bases). From germline, CDR1 is SGHDT and CDR2 YYEEEE. V was pared by 2 bases and J by 5 bases, with 7 bases between. The CDR3 covers 12 residues. CDR3 nucleotides: TGTGCCAGCAGCTTCGGAGGGGAGACCCAGTACTTC. Translation gives CASSFGGETQYF.

This chain uses TRBV5-5 with TRBJ1-2; 9 bases agree with TRBD1. There are 14 residues in the CDR3. The ends lost 4 bases at V and 4 bases at J; junction bases unmatched: 5. Per the germline V gene, CDR1 is SGHKS and CDR2 is YYEKEE (reference sequence). CDR3 DNA sequence: TGTGCCAGCAGCGGGGACAGGGAGGGCTATGGCTACACCTTC. Encoded protein: CASSGDREGYGYTF.

This CDR3 reads CASSSPGTGGFTKQYF. The CDR3 bases are TGTGCCAGCAGTTCCCCCGGGACAGGGGGCTTTACGAAGCAGTACTTC. The rearrangement uses TRBV28 and TRBJ2-7; the match to TRBD1 covers 12 bases. The J segment lost 8 bases and the V segment lost 4 bases, leaving 12 bases of the junction unmatched. CDR1 is MDHEN, CDR2 SYDVKM, per germline. CDR3 length: 16 amino acids.

The gene calls are TRBV5-6 and TRBJ2-5; the D gene is possibly TRBD2 (7 bases). Trimming pared 4 bases from V and 5 bases from J, leaving 18 bases between. Germline CDR1 is SGHDT and CDR2 is YYEEEE. CDR3 length: 15 residues. The CDR3 loop is CASSLLRGARETQYF. The CDR3 nucleotides are TGTGCCAGCAGCCTATTACGGGGGGCTAGGGAGACCCAGTACTTC. The full variable domain, in which reference TRBV5-6 and TRBJ2-5 provide the parts outside the CDR3, is DAGVTQSPTHLIKTRGQQVTLRCSPKSGHDTVSWYQQALGQGPQFIFQYYEEEERQRGNFPDRFSGHQFPNYSSELNVNALLLGDSALYLCASSLLRGARETQYFGPGTRLLVL.

The V gene is TRBV2, the J gene TRBJ2-5, with D perhaps matching TRBD1 (5 bases). Germline V gene data show CDR1 as SNHLY and CDR2 as FYNNEI. V shed 4 bases and J shed 8 bases, with 14 bases lying between them. CDR3 length: 13 residues. CDR3 sequence: CASSGRPQGTQYF. In DNA form, the CDR3 reads TGTGCCAGCAGTGGCAGGCCCCAGGGAACCCAGTACTTC.

V usage is TRBV27 and J usage is TRBJ2-2; TRBD1 matches at 12 bases. This CDR3 region has 19 residues. Per germline, CDR1 MNHEY and CDR2 SMNVEV (reference sequence). The V gene end was trimmed by 3 bases and the J gene end by 0 bases; junction bases not matched to a gene: 8. The CDR3 region is CASSLKGQGANPNTGELFF. The CDR3 nucleotides are TGTGCCAGCAGTTTGAAGGGACAGGGGGCGAATCCGAACACCGGGGAGCTGTTTTTT.

The chain has TRBV4-1 and TRBJ2-3; 11 nucleotides match TRBD2. V shed 2 bases and J 0 bases; nucleotides not matched to a gene: 7. Germline CDR1 is MGHRA and CDR2 is YSYEKL. The CDR3 runs to 18 residues. The CDR3 region is CASSQSVVAGGSTDTQYF. The CDR3 DNA reads TGCGCCAGCAGCCAATCTGTTGTAGCGGGGGGGAGCACAGATACGCAGTATTTT.

The chain is built from TRBV2 and TRBJ1-1; D may be TRBD1 (6 bases). This CDR3 spans 12 amino acids. CDR1 is SNHLY, CDR2 FYNNEI, per germline. Trimming pared 4 bases from V and 7 bases from J, leaving 10 bases between. The CDR3 loop reads CASSAGAIEAFF. In DNA, the CDR3 is TGTGCCAGCAGTGCAGGGGCGATTGAAGCTTTCTTT.

The rearrangement uses TRBV30 and TRBJ2-1, with a tentative D call TRBD1 (6 bases). The CDR3 runs to 17 residues. V was cut by 3 bases and J by 2 bases, with 20 bases left in between. Per germline, CDR1 GTSNPN and CDR2 SVGIG (reference sequence). The CDR3 reads CAWSLRVGTTPYNEQFF. CDR3 nucleotides: TGTGCCTGGAGCCTTAGGGTGGGGACAACGCCCTACAATGAGCAGTTCTTC. The whole variable domain, remainder taken from reference TRBV30 and TRBJ2-1, is SQTIHQWPATLVQPVGSPLSLECTVEGTSNPNLYWYRQAAGRGLQLLFYSVGIGQISSEVPQNLSASRPQDRQFILSSKKLLLSDSGFYLCAWSLRVGTTPYNEQFFGPGTRLTVL.

J is TRBJ2-7 and V is TRBV19; TRBD2 is a possible D gene (6 bases). There are 13 residues in the CDR3. Trimming left V 0 bases short and J 6 bases short, with 9 bases between. From germline, CDR1 is LNHDA and CDR2 SQIVND (reference sequence). The CDR3 loop reads CASSIDIAVEQYF. For the CDR3, the DNA is TGTGCCAGTAGTATAGATATAGCGGTCGAGCAGTACTTC.